One and the same sample provided the 27 T cell receptor beta chains below, sequenced in a study of T cell clonotyping in hematopoietic cell transplantation. Sequenced by immunoSEQ multiplex PCR; TCRdb stores in-frame clones only, minus some. The data contain 7,000 or so clones, approximately 89% of them singletons. The sequencing used PBMCs, collected 100 days after allogeneic stem cell transplant. The receptors derive from a young adult male patient who had an allogeneic stem cell transplant from a related donor, so the T cells may come from the graft donor. Some clones in this sample may be carry-over from other donors' samples.

The rearrangement uses TRBV6-4 and TRBJ2-3; the match to TRBD2 covers 8 bases. V gave up 3 bases and J gave up 2 bases; unmatched junction bases: 1. Germline CDR1 reads MRHNA; CDR2 reads SNTAGT. This CDR3 comprises 14 residues. CDR3 sequence: CASSEAGATDTQYF. The CDR3 DNA sequence: TGTGCCAGCAGTGAAGCGGGAGCCACAGATACGCAGTATTTT.

The chain joins TRBV5-6 to TRBJ1-2; no firm D call. Germline CDR1 reads SGHDT; CDR2 reads YYEEEE. This CDR3 contains 13 residues. V was shortened by 0 bases and J by 2 bases, with 5 bases between the two germline ends. The DNA of the CDR3 is TGTGCCAGCAGCTTGGGCAGCAACTATGGCTACACCTTC. This encodes CASSLGSNYGYTF.

The chain carries TRBV11-1 and TRBJ2-2; TRBD1 is a possible D gene (5 bases). With 4 bases removed from V and 5 bases from J, the gap between germline ends came to 11 bases. This CDR3 is 14 amino acids long. Looked up from germline, CDR1 is SGHAT and CDR2 is FQDESV (reference sequence). In DNA, the CDR3 is TGTGCCAGCAGCTCCCTACAGGAAACCGGGGAGCTGTTTTTT. Translation: CASSSLQETGELFF.

The V and J genes are TRBV25-1 and TRBJ2-1; 7 nucleotides agree with TRBD1. The CDR3 is made up of 15 amino acids. Germline V lookup: CDR1 MGHDK, CDR2 SYGVNS. With 1 base clipped from V and 3 bases from J, the junction kept 3 bases outside the gene matches. The chain's CDR3 is CASSEFAGGYNEQFF. The DNA for the CDR3 is TGTGCCAGCAGTGAATTTGCAGGGGGCTACAATGAGCAGTTCTTC.

This sequence joins TRBV11-3 and TRBJ2-1; no reliable D call. This CDR3 spans 15 amino acids. Trimming shortened V by 1 base and J by 0 bases, and 7 bases separated the two germline ends. The germline V gene encodes CDR1 SGHNT and CDR2 YENEEA. The DNA of the CDR3 is TGTGCCAGCAGCTTAGGCGGTAGCTCCTACAATGAGCAGTTCTTC. It yields the protein CASSLGGSSYNEQFF.

CDR3 residues: CASSFLGSADTQYF. Written as DNA, the CDR3 is TGTGCCAGCAGCTTCCTCGGGAGCGCAGATACGCAGTATTTT. The rearrangement links TRBV11-3 to TRBJ2-3; possibly TRBD2 for D (6 bases). The CDR3 is 14 residues long. V was clipped by 3 bases and J by 4 bases, with 11 bases between them. Germline V gene sequence: CDR1 SGHNT, CDR2 YENEEA.

V usage is TRBV19 and J usage is TRBJ1-1, with 8 bases fitting TRBD1. Per germline, CDR1 LNHDA and CDR2 SQIVND (reference sequence). J lost 4 bases, V lost 6 bases, and 10 bases had no gene match. This CDR3 comprises 15 residues. As DNA, the CDR3 is TGTGCCAGTAGCCCGACAGGGGCAAGGGGCACTGAAGCTTTCTTT. This codes for CASSPTGARGTEAFF. Supplemented by reference TRBV19 and TRBJ1-1, the full variable domain reads DGGITQSPKYLFRKEGQNVTLSCEQNLNHDAMYWYRQDPGQGLRLIYYSQIVNDFQKGDIAEGYSVSREKKESFPLTVTSAQKNPTAFYLCASSPTGARGTEAFFGQGTRLTVV.

V usage is TRBV28 and J usage is TRBJ1-4; D might be TRBD1 (5 bases). The germline V and J ends were trimmed by 5 bases and 3 bases, with 13 bases remaining between them. There are 15 residues in the CDR3. Germline V lookup: CDR1 MDHEN, CDR2 SYDVKM. The CDR3 sequence: CASSPGGLANEKLFF. CDR3 DNA sequence: TGTGCCAGCAGTCCTGGGGGTCTAGCTAATGAAAAACTGTTTTTT.

This chain links TRBV20-1 with TRBJ1-3; tentatively, D is TRBD1 (5 bases). V was shortened by 7 bases and J by 4 bases, with 8 bases between the two germline ends. The CDR3 has 11 amino acids. Germline assignment: CDR1 DFQATT and CDR2 SNEGSKA (reference sequence). The CDR3 sequence is CSGGSGNTIYF. CDR3 sequence (DNA): TGCAGTGGGGGGTCGGGAAACACCATATATTTT.

A single count supports this clone. The V gene is TRBV7-2, the J gene TRBJ2-3; 13 bases fit TRBD2. CDR1 and CDR2 (germline): SGHTA, FQGNSA. Trimming took 1 base from V and 4 from J; bases not matched to a gene: 2. The CDR3 consists of 16 residues. The CDR3 DNA is TGTGCCAGCAGCTTAGAACTAGCGGGAGGGCCAGATACGCAGTATTTT. Translated, it gives CASSLELAGGPDTQYF.

This chain joins TRBV2 and TRBJ2-2, with 9 bases that match TRBD1. CDR1 SNHLY and CDR2 FYNNEI come from the germline V gene. The CDR3 length is 14 residues. The trim removed 7 bases at V and 3 bases at J, leaving 3 bases unmatched. This CDR3 is CASTRQGDTGELFF. The CDR3 coding sequence is TGTGCCAGCACCCGACAGGGGGACACCGGGGAGCTGTTTTTT.

This clone was counted once. The chain joins TRBV29-1 to TRBJ1-1, with D maybe TRBD1 (6 bases). The germline V gene has CDR1 SQVTM and CDR2 ANQGSEA. The length of the CDR3 is 13 residues. Trimming left V 6 bases short and J 6 bases short, with 17 bases between. For the CDR3, the DNA is TGCAGCGTCGAATGGACAGAGGCCGCTGAAGCTTTCTTT. It is translated as CSVEWTEAAEAFF. Filled out from reference TRBV29-1 and TRBJ1-1, the complete variable domain reads SAVISQKPSRDICQRGTSLTIQCQVDSQVTMMFWYRQQPGQSLTLIATANQGSEATYESGFVIDKFPISRPNLTFSTLTVSNMSPEDSSIYLCSVEWTEAAEAFFGQGTRLTVV.

V is TRBV7-3 and J is TRBJ1-1; no clear D. Trimming pared 0 bases from V and 7 bases from J, leaving 9 bases between. Germline-derived CDR1 and CDR2 are SGHTA and FQGTGA. The CDR3 length is 13 residues. The CDR3 DNA reads TGTGCCAGCAGCTTAACGTCGCAAGTTGAAGCTTTCTTT. This translates into CASSLTSQVEAFF.

The V call is TRBV6-1, the J call TRBJ1-1; D is unclear. Deletions cut 5 bases from V and 11 bases from J, with 15 bases between. CDR1 and CDR2 (germline): MNHNS, SASEGT. This CDR3 is 12 amino acids long. The CDR3 nucleotides are TGTGCCAGCAGTAGAGCTTACAACTCTGCTTTCTTT. Translated, it gives CASSRAYNSAFF.

The chain uses TRBV9 and TRBJ2-2; 11 nucleotides match TRBD2. The V segment lost 7 bases and the J segment 4 bases; nucleotides outside the gene matches: 12. CDR1 and CDR2 from the germline V gene are SGDLS and YYNGEE. This CDR3 has 17 amino acids. The CDR3 sequence: CASDRGVTSGTTGELFF. The CDR3 DNA follows: TGTGCCAGCGACAGGGGTGTGACTAGCGGGACCACCGGGGAGCTGTTTTTT.

This clone was counted between two and nine times. The rearrangement links TRBV7-9 to TRBJ2-7; possible D gene TRBD1, 6 bases. Trimming removed 5 bases at V and 7 bases at J, with 12 bases between. This CDR3 has 12 amino acids. Germline V gene sequence: CDR1 SEHNR, CDR2 FQNEAQ (reference sequence). The CDR3 coding sequence is TGTGCCAGCAGCCCAGGGGACCGGGAGCAGTACGTC. Residues: CASSPGDREQYV.

V gene TRBV18 combines with J gene TRBJ2-7, with TRBD2 identical over 8 bases. J gave up 6 bases and V 3 bases, and 10 bases lay outside the gene matches. This CDR3 has 15 amino acids. Looked up from germline, CDR1 is KGHSH and CDR2 is LQKENI. The CDR3 region has the DNA TGTGCCAGCTCACCGTTGGCGGGAGGAAGTCCCGAGCAGTACGTC. It codes for CASSPLAGGSPEQYV.

This chain connects TRBV6-5 to TRBJ2-1, with 11 positions matching TRBD2. The CDR3 spans 13 residues. Unmatched junction bases numbered 7, after V lost 8 bases and J lost 10 bases. Germline-derived CDR1 and CDR2 are MNHEY and SVGAGI. The CDR3, as DNA: TGTGCCAGCCGCCCCGGGACTAGCGGAGAGCAGTTCTTC. Amino acid sequence: CASRPGTSGEQFF.

The chain recombines TRBV19 with TRBJ1-1; no firm D call. CDR1 LNHDA and CDR2 SQIVND come from the germline V gene (reference sequence). CDR3 size: 16 residues. V lost 0 bases to trimming and J lost 1 base, with 12 bases between them. The CDR3 region has the DNA TGTGCCAGTAGTATAGACCCGGCGAATAAGAACACTGAAGCTTTCTTT. Residues: CASSIDPANKNTEAFF.

This clone has only one observation. The J gene is TRBJ2-1, the V gene TRBV4-2, with TRBD2 as a possible D gene (6 bases). The CDR3 sequence is 15 residues long. V lost 5 bases, J lost 3 bases, and 14 bases lay in between. Germline V CDR1 and CDR2: LGHNA, YNFKEQ. CDR3: CASSVRDVNYNEQFF. The CDR3, as DNA: TGTGCCAGCAGCGTGCGGGATGTGAACTACAATGAGCAGTTCTTC.

The chain has TRBV7-9 and TRBJ2-1, with 8 bases aligning to TRBD1. After removal of 6 bases from V and 9 bases from J, the junction contained 7 bases not matched to a gene. The germline gives CDR1 SEHNR, CDR2 FQNEAQ (reference sequence). This CDR3 is built from 13 residues. The CDR3 DNA sequence: TGTGCCAGCAGTCGAGACAGGGGTTTTGAGCAGTTCTTC. Its protein product is CASSRDRGFEQFF.

V is TRBV10-3 and J is TRBJ2-7, with a tentative D call TRBD2 (5 bases). This CDR3 has 15 residues. Trimming cost V 6 bases and J 3 bases, with 18 bases left between them. Germline V CDR1 and CDR2: ENHRY, SYGVKD. CDR3 in DNA: TGTGCCATCAGAGACCGGGAACTCGGGCGCTACGAGCAGTACGTC. It yields the protein CAIRDRELGRYEQYV.

The chain carries TRBV7-9 and TRBJ2-5, with D perhaps matching TRBD1 (5 bases). Germline-derived CDR1 and CDR2 are SEHNR and FQNEAQ (reference sequence). The CDR3 is made up of 13 amino acids. Trimming cost V 6 bases and J 2 bases, with 10 bases left between them. The CDR3 DNA follows: TGTGCCAGCAGGCCCGACAGTCAAGAGACCCAGTACTTC. This gives the protein CASRPDSQETQYF.

J is TRBJ2-5 and V is TRBV19, with a weak D call TRBD1 (6 bases). From germline, CDR1 is LNHDA and CDR2 SQIVND (reference sequence). This CDR3 is 17 amino acids long. Trimming stripped 9 bases from V and 2 bases from J, with 25 bases between. The CDR3 spells CASSNFRTGMRQETQYF. The CDR3 bases are TGTGCCAGCTCCAATTTCCGAACAGGGATGAGGCAAGAGACCCAGTACTTC. Full variable domain (remainder filled in from reference TRBV19 and TRBJ2-5): DGGITQSPKYLFRKEGQNVTLSCEQNLNHDAMYWYRQDPGQGLRLIYYSQIVNDFQKGDIAEGYSVSREKKESFPLTVTSAQKNPTAFYLCASSNFRTGMRQETQYFGPGTRLLVL.

The gene calls are TRBV7-8 and TRBJ1-1, with D tentatively TRBD1 (5 bases). Germline V CDR1 and CDR2: SGHVS, FQNEAQ. The length of the CDR3 is 16 residues. Trimming cost V 7 bases and J 2 bases, with 20 bases left between them. The CDR3 loop is CASIGPGTHQNTEAFF. CDR3 DNA sequence: TGTGCCAGCATCGGACCGGGGACCCACCAAAACACTGAAGCTTTCTTT. Full variable domain (rest looked up from reference TRBV7-8 and TRBJ1-1): GAGVSQSPRYKVAKRGQDVALRCDPISGHVSLFWYQQALGQGPEFLTYFQNEAQLDKSGLPSDRFFAERPEGSVSTLKIQRTQQEDSAVYLCASIGPGTHQNTEAFFGQGTRLTVV.

V and J are TRBV27 and TRBJ1-5; D unresolved. Between the trimmed V and J ends, which lost 6 bases and 4 bases, there was a span of 16 bases. The CDR3 loop spans 15 amino acids. CDR1 is MNHEY and CDR2 is SMNVEV in the germline V gene (reference sequence). CDR3 amino acids: CASSLAGVRNQPQHF. The CDR3 DNA is TGTGCCAGCAGCCTCGCGGGAGTCAGGAATCAGCCCCAGCATTTT.

The chain has TRBV6-1 and TRBJ1-2, with D hard to call. V lost 1 base and J lost 4, with 13 bases in between. The CDR3 runs 15 residues. The germline CDR1 and CDR2 sequences are MNHNS and SASEGT. The chain's CDR3 is CASSEGVGQFYGYTF. In nucleotides, the CDR3 is TGTGCCAGCAGTGAAGGGGTAGGGCAGTTCTATGGCTACACCTTC.